Presented here are 11 T cell receptor beta chains from one specimen sequenced in a study of OX40 agonist ivuxolimab in advanced cancers. The protocol was immunoSEQ multiplex PCR, while the TCRdb copy is restricted to in-frame clones and leaves out a portion. The data hold tens of thousands of clones, with roughly 80% observed a single time. Sequencing was performed on CD4+ or CD8+ T cells sorted from blood, taken in a trial of the OX40 agonist ivuxolimab. Receptors originate from an adult with an advanced solid tumor such as melanoma, head and neck, liver or kidney cancer.

A single count supports this clone. The chain recombines TRBV19 with TRBJ2-2; tentatively, D is TRBD1 (6 bases). The V gene lost 6 bases and the J gene lost 4 bases, with 12 bases spanning the gap. Germline assignment: CDR1 LNHDA and CDR2 SQIVND (reference sequence). This CDR3 is 14 amino acids long. CDR3 in amino acids: CASRPGVATGELFF. CDR3 DNA: TGTGCCAGTAGGCCAGGGGTTGCCACCGGGGAGCTGTTTTTT.

As concerns this clone: The sample has other DNA sequences that encode this CDR3 too. The rearrangement links TRBV19 to TRBJ2-7, with D unresolved. The CDR3 has 13 residues. Trimming took 6 bases from V and 0 from J, leaving 9 bases between them. The germline CDR1 and CDR2 sequences are LNHDA and SQIVND (reference sequence). DNA for the CDR3: TGTGCCAGTAGCGCCGCCAGCTCCTACGAGCAGTACTTC. Translated, it gives CASSAASSYEQYF.

The chain carries TRBV6-4 and TRBJ2-2; D is unclear. Trimming removed 6 bases at V and 4 bases at J, with 12 bases between. The CDR3 has 14 amino acids. Germline V CDR1 and CDR2: MRHNA, SNTAGT. In DNA, the CDR3 is TGTGCCAGCAGAAGGGAATTCACCACCGGGGAGCTGTTTTTT. Amino acid sequence: CASRREFTTGELFF.

Only one count was recorded for this clone. This chain joins TRBV18 and TRBJ1-5; D uncertain. V was trimmed by 1 base and J by 2 bases, leaving 12 bases between them. Germline V CDR1 and CDR2: KGHSH, LQKENI. This CDR3 is 16 amino acids long. CDR3 bases: TGTGCCAGCTCACCACGACCGGCAGAGGGCAATCAGCCCCAGCATTTT. Translating gives CASSPRPAEGNQPQHF.

This rearrangement joins TRBV7-9 to TRBJ2-3, with D unclear. The CDR3 has 15 residues. Trimming left V 6 bases short and J 1 base short, with 14 bases between. CDR1 SEHNR and CDR2 FQNEAQ come from the germline V gene (reference sequence). The CDR3 loop reads CASSSARARTDTQYF. The CDR3 coding sequence is TGTGCCAGCAGTTCTGCCCGGGCCCGCACAGATACGCAGTATTTT. Full variable domain (missing parts from reference TRBV7-9 and TRBJ2-3): DTGVSQNPRHKITKRGQNVTFRCDPISEHNRLYWYRQTLGQGPEFLTYFQNEAQLEKSRLLSDRFSAERPKGSFSTLEIQRTEQGDSAMYLCASSSARARTDTQYFGPGTRLTVL.

The rearrangement links TRBV6-5 to TRBJ1-1; D is unclear. This CDR3 is built from 15 residues. Germline V CDR1 and CDR2: MNHEY, SVGAGI. V was shortened by 2 bases and J by 5 bases, with 15 bases between the two germline ends. Written as DNA, the CDR3 is TGTGCCAGCAGTTACCTCTTCTACCTCGGAACTGAAGCTTTCTTT. It translates to CASSYLFYLGTEAFF.

This chain links TRBV6-6 with TRBJ2-3; D remains unclear. The CDR3 is 13 amino acids. Germline values: CDR1 MNHNY, CDR2 SVGAGI (reference sequence). V lost 6 bases, J lost 2 bases, and 9 bases lay in between. The CDR3 region is CASRPNNTDTQYF. CDR3 in DNA: TGTGCCAGCAGACCTAATAACACAGATACGCAGTATTTT.

The V gene is TRBV7-2, the J gene TRBJ1-2, with unresolved D. There are 12 residues in the CDR3. The germline gives CDR1 SGHTA, CDR2 FQGNSA. Trimming shortened V by 5 bases and J by 5 bases, and 9 bases separated the two germline ends. The CDR3 loop reads CASSPEYYGYTF. In DNA, the CDR3 is TGTGCCAGCAGCCCCGAGTATTATGGCTACACCTTC.

The chain couples TRBV6-1 to TRBJ1-4, with D perhaps TRBD1 (5 bases). The CDR3 runs to 15 residues. The germline gives CDR1 MNHNS, CDR2 SASEGT. The V and J ends lost 0 bases and 7 bases respectively, with 12 bases between them. The CDR3 sequence is CASSEARGGVEKLFF. CDR3 coding DNA: TGTGCCAGCAGTGAAGCGAGGGGAGGGGTTGAAAAACTGTTTTTT.

In the case of this clone: The same CDR3 arises from other DNA sequences in this sample as well. The chain employs TRBV28 and TRBJ1-2; D is unclear. With 2 bases removed from V and 5 bases from J, the gap between germline ends came to 6 bases. The V gene's germline CDR1 is MDHEN and CDR2 SYDVKM. The length of the CDR3 is 12 residues. CDR3 nucleotide sequence: TGTGCCAGCAGTTTAGGAGGTTATGGCTACACCTTC. Protein product: CASSLGGYGYTF.

The rearrangement joins TRBV28 to TRBJ2-2; D gene ambiguous. The CDR3 has 16 amino acids. Trimming removed 6 bases from V and 2 bases from J, with 16 bases in between. Germline V gene lookup returns CDR1 MDHEN and CDR2 SYDVKM. The CDR3 bases are TGTGCCAGCAGCCCAATAGGTGGGGTCAACACCGGGGAGCTGTTTTTT. It encodes CASSPIGGVNTGELFF.